The source of this T cell receptor beta chain is a study of CD8 T cells in ankylosing spondylitis. Libraries for TCR beta were made by quantitative 5'-RACE with molecular barcodes. TCRdb re-analysed the 5' RACE reads in MiXCR, keeping a single row per CDR3 protein. The sample lists roughly 370,000 distinct CDR3 sequences; about a fifth were seen once. The CDR3 contains 11 residues. Trimming removed 1 base from V and 8 bases from J, with 5 bases in between. Notes on the study in general: It was reported that disease-linked clones were significantly enriched in matched ankylosing spondylitis synovial fluid. Typical of ankylosing spondylitis blood, it appeared, was a TCR beta motif of eight highly homologous variants.

This clonotype occurred once. The antigen is unknown. The sample was blood, either unsorted or a sorted T cell fraction (not recorded which). The source is a male donor with ankylosing spondylitis. The chain uses TRBV12-3 or TRBV12-4 and TRBJ1-2; D unresolved. The CDR3 protein is CASSLGEGYTF. In DNA, the CDR3 is TGTGCCAGCAGTTTAGGGGAAGGCTACACCTTC.